Listed below are T cell receptor beta chains from one sample, sequenced in a study of Ad26.COV2.S vaccination and SARS-CoV-2 variants. Profiling relied on immunoSEQ multiplex PCR, and the TCRdb table lists in-frame clones only, not all of them. Among hundreds of thousands of clones listed, around 90% were seen once. The specimen comprised peripheral blood, sampled in a trial of Ad26.COV2.S vaccine versus placebo. These receptors were taken from a person aged 18-60 years who received the Ad26.COV2.S COVID-19 vaccine or a placebo. Each CDR3 is given without its conserved first and last residue. Clone size appears in some rows only: once, few, many, or a class for an expanded clone.

V gene: TRBV7-9; J gene: TRBJ1-1; clone size: .; CDR3 protein: ASSPTPNTEAF
V gene: TRBV6-5; J gene: TRBJ2-7; clone size: .; CDR3 protein: ASSYERGVEQY
V gene: TRBV6-2/TRBV6-3; J gene: TRBJ2-1; clone size: .; CDR3 protein: ASSEREGLTNEQF
V gene: TRBV3-1/TRBV3-2; J gene: TRBJ1-1; clone size: .; CDR3 protein: ASSKKRPTEAF
V gene: TRBV9; J gene: TRBJ1-6; clone size: .; CDR3 protein: ASSSSPGTASRGSPLH
V gene: TRBV27; J gene: TRBJ2-1; clone size: .; CDR3 protein: ASSTPDSSYNEQF
V gene: TRBV28; J gene: TRBJ2-1; clone size: .; CDR3 protein: ASSLTERRGGDEQF
V gene: TRBV10-2; J gene: TRBJ2-2; clone size: .; CDR3 protein: ASSANTGELF
V gene: TRBV30; J gene: TRBJ2-6; clone size: .; CDR3 protein: AWSVWGAPSGANVLT
V gene: TRBV5-1; J gene: TRBJ1-1; clone size: .; CDR3 protein: ASSPGGFAF
V gene: TRBV28; J gene: TRBJ1-4; clone size: once; CDR3 protein: ASSENLGGSNEKLF
V gene: TRBV19; J gene: TRBJ1-4; clone size: .; CDR3 protein: ASSYPGGRGEKLF
V gene: TRBV20-1; J gene: TRBJ2-5; clone size: few; CDR3 protein: SARILETQY
V gene: TRBV5-4; J gene: TRBJ2-5; clone size: once; CDR3 protein: ASSLAAGGPRGETQY
V gene: TRBV5-1; J gene: TRBJ2-7; clone size: .; CDR3 protein: ASSLVGGARDEQY
V gene: TRBV3-1/TRBV3-2; J gene: TRBJ2-1; clone size: few; CDR3 protein: ASSQIRGAGGLYNEQF
V gene: TRBV6-6; J gene: TRBJ1-3; clone size: .; CDR3 protein: ASTKGQGSDGNTIY
V gene: TRBV2; J gene: TRBJ2-7; clone size: .; CDR3 protein: ASSPTGAGEQY
V gene: TRBV28; J gene: TRBJ2-3; clone size: .; CDR3 protein: ASSNRGRATDTQY
V gene: TRBV14; J gene: TRBJ1-2; clone size: .; CDR3 protein: ASSQARRRYT
V gene: TRBV5-4; J gene: TRBJ2-1; clone size: .; CDR3 protein: ASSLASGRRDEQF
V gene: TRBV27; J gene: TRBJ2-3; clone size: .; CDR3 protein: ASGSLGMY
V gene: TRBV6-1; J gene: TRBJ2-7; clone size: .; CDR3 protein: ASSEVYNHEQY
V gene: TRBV20-1; J gene: TRBJ1-1; clone size: .; CDR3 protein: SALWGTEAF
V gene: TRBV2; J gene: TRBJ2-7; clone size: .; CDR3 protein: ASSLGAGEEY
V gene: TRBV5-4; J gene: TRBJ2-7; clone size: .; CDR3 protein: ASSLAGTGAYEQY
V gene: TRBV5-3; J gene: TRBJ2-2; clone size: .; CDR3 protein: ARSLIRGEDTGELF
V gene: TRBV7-9; J gene: TRBJ1-5; clone size: .; CDR3 protein: ASSPGGSNHQPQH
V gene: TRBV5-1; J gene: TRBJ2-5; clone size: .; CDR3 protein: ASSPQETQY
V gene: TRBV12-5; J gene: TRBJ2-5; clone size: once; CDR3 protein: ASGLSPTGTSRETQY
V gene: TRBV5-4; J gene: TRBJ2-2; clone size: .; CDR3 protein: ASSFARGTDTNTGELF
V gene: TRBV19; J gene: TRBJ2-7; clone size: .; CDR3 protein: ASSISPWTDLDSEQY
V gene: TRBV27; J gene: TRBJ2-2; clone size: few; CDR3 protein: ASSLFAGGFRDTGELF
V gene: TRBV4-1; J gene: TRBJ2-1; clone size: .; CDR3 protein: ASSQALAPGGEQF
V gene: TRBV2; J gene: TRBJ2-4; clone size: .; CDR3 protein: ASSQIAGGTKNIQY
V gene: TRBV7-9; J gene: TRBJ1-1; clone size: .; CDR3 protein: ASSLLVEAF
V gene: TRBV20-1; J gene: TRBJ2-1; clone size: .; CDR3 protein: SASYAGGRSSNEQF
V gene: TRBV7-9; J gene: TRBJ2-7; clone size: .; CDR3 protein: ASSPTGTYEQY
V gene: TRBV7-2; J gene: TRBJ2-7; clone size: .; CDR3 protein: ASSDTPSKVYEQY
V gene: TRBV25-1; J gene: TRBJ1-2; clone size: once; CDR3 protein: ASSDSGPYGYT
V gene: TRBV7-2; J gene: TRBJ2-1; clone size: .; CDR3 protein: ASSGGGPYNEQF
V gene: TRBV19; J gene: TRBJ2-7; clone size: .; CDR3 protein: ASSIANPSGTTYEQY
V gene: TRBV7-3; J gene: TRBJ2-1; clone size: .; CDR3 protein: ASSSGGGFYNEQF
V gene: TRBV6-5; J gene: TRBJ2-7; clone size: .; CDR3 protein: ASSYGQGTYEQY
V gene: TRBV21-1; J gene: TRBJ2-7; clone size: .; CDR3 protein: ASSSLVGADYEQY
V gene: TRBV2; J gene: TRBJ2-1; clone size: .; CDR3 protein: ASTRGNGF
V gene: TRBV10-1; J gene: TRBJ2-7; clone size: .; CDR3 protein: ASSGSAGVSEQY
V gene: TRBV18; J gene: TRBJ1-2; clone size: .; CDR3 protein: ASSPMRQTTTTSGYGYT
V gene: TRBV7-9; J gene: TRBJ1-1; clone size: once; CDR3 protein: ASSLGWNTEAF
V gene: TRBV5-4; J gene: TRBJ2-3; clone size: .; CDR3 protein: ASGGRPDTQY
V gene: TRBV30; J gene: TRBJ1-1; clone size: .; CDR3 protein: AWSSRVKYTEAF
V gene: TRBV7-6; J gene: TRBJ2-2; clone size: .; CDR3 protein: ASGSSGFRDTGELF
V gene: TRBV6-5; J gene: TRBJ2-7; clone size: .; CDR3 protein: ASRLMETAYEQY
V gene: TRBV5-1; J gene: TRBJ2-7; clone size: .; CDR3 protein: ASRTGTRGSYEQY
V gene: TRBV7-8; J gene: TRBJ2-7; clone size: .; CDR3 protein: ASSFSGLYYEQY
V gene: TRBV28; J gene: TRBJ1-6; clone size: .; CDR3 protein: ASRANSPLH
V gene: TRBV30; J gene: TRBJ1-3; clone size: .; CDR3 protein: AWSVILPGNTIY
V gene: TRBV7-2; J gene: TRBJ1-5; clone size: .; CDR3 protein: ASSRGLNQPQH
V gene: TRBV4-1; J gene: TRBJ2-6; clone size: .; CDR3 protein: ASSSTSGAYSGANVLT
V gene: TRBV5-1; J gene: TRBJ1-2; clone size: .; CDR3 protein: ASSFTGAGYT